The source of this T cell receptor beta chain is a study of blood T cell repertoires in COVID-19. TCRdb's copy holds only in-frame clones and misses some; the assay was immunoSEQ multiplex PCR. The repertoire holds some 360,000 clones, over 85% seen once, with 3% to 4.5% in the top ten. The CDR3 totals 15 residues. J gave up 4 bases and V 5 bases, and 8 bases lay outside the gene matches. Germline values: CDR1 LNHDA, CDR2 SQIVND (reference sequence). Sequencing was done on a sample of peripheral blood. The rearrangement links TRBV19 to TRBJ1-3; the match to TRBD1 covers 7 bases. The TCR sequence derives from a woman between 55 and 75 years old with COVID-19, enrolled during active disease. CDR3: CASSSGQVGGNTIYF. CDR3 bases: TGTGCCAGTAGTTCCGGACAGGTCGGAGGAAACACCATATATTTT.